Following are 32 T cell receptor beta chains from one sample sequenced in a study of beta chain features in type 1 diabetes. Findings and limits, study-wide: In all four CD4+ subsets, TCRB CDR3 length was significantly, moderately reduced in type 1 diabetes.

Expressed TCRB transcripts were sequenced after all isolated RNA was converted to cDNA. Here immunoSEQ multiplex PCR was the method, and the copy in TCRdb shows in-frame clones only, minus some. The repertoire has a few hundred thousand clones, approximately 15% of them found once; the top ten carry just under 0.02%. These receptors lack a known antigen. Input material: naive CD4+ T cells from blood. The source of these receptors is a man aged 25 to 40 with type 1 diabetes.

This clone was counted only a few times. This chain connects TRBV7-9 to TRBJ1-2; D is undetermined. This CDR3 comprises 13 residues. Germline V gives CDR1 SEHNR, CDR2 FQNEAQ (reference sequence). V shed 1 base and J shed 7 bases, with 10 bases lying between them. The CDR3 protein is CASSLDTFVGYTF. The CDR3 nucleotides read TGTGCCAGCAGCTTAGATACATTTGTTGGCTACACCTTC.

This clone has more than one count but fewer than ten. This chain uses TRBV5-6 with TRBJ2-1; 9 positions agree with TRBD2. The CDR3 has 18 amino acids. Per the germline V gene, CDR1 is SGHDT and CDR2 is YYEEEE. V gave up 0 bases and J gave up 1 base; unmatched junction bases: 8. The CDR3 here is CASSLALYLAGSYNEQFF. The CDR3 DNA is TGTGCCAGCAGCTTGGCCCTGTACCTAGCGGGATCCTACAATGAGCAGTTCTTC.

This clone was seen a few times. The J gene is TRBJ2-1, the V gene TRBV29-1, with a possible D match to TRBD2 (5 bases). This CDR3 has 14 residues. The V gene's germline CDR1 is SQVTM and CDR2 ANQGSEA. Deletions cut 4 bases from V and 2 bases from J, with 12 bases between. The CDR3 DNA reads as TGCAGCGTTGCTAGGACTTCTGCCTACAATGAGCAGTTCTTC. It yields the protein CSVARTSAYNEQFF.

This clone was seen a few times. The J gene is TRBJ2-7, the V gene TRBV11-3; tentative D call: TRBD2 (5 bases). Trimming pared 5 bases from V and 3 bases from J, leaving 14 bases between. Looked up from germline, CDR1 is SGHNT and CDR2 is YENEEA. The CDR3 runs to 14 residues. CDR3 residues: CASSPPEARYEQYF. The CDR3 nucleotides read TGTGCCAGCAGCCCTCCGGAGGCCCGCTACGAGCAGTACTTC.

This clone showed up just a few times. As DNA, the CDR3 is TGTGCCTGGAGTGGAGGTCCCAGGGACGAGCAGTACTTC. This gives the protein CAWSGGPRDEQYF. The genes are TRBV30 and TRBJ2-7, with a possible D match to TRBD1 (5 bases). V was cut by 1 base and J by 5 bases, with 12 bases left in between. The CDR3 runs 13 residues. In germline, CDR1 is GTSNPN, CDR2 SVGIG (reference sequence).

This clone was seen more than once but under ten times. The V call is TRBV15, the J call TRBJ2-5; 12 positions agree with TRBD2. Trimming took 1 base from V and 5 from J; bases not matched to a gene: 8. Germline V gene data show CDR1 as LNHNV and CDR2 as YYDKDF (reference sequence). This CDR3 comprises 17 residues. CDR3 protein: CATSRGASGRAGETQYF. CDR3 DNA sequence: TGTGCCACCAGCAGAGGAGCTAGCGGGAGGGCCGGGGAGACCCAGTACTTC.

This clone appeared a few times. The chain carries TRBV6-1 and TRBJ2-7; 11 bases map to TRBD2. From germline, CDR1 is MNHNS and CDR2 SASEGT. Trimming at V came to 8 bases and at J to 4 bases, leaving 7 bases not matched to a gene. The CDR3 length is 14 residues. In DNA form, the CDR3 reads TGTGCCAGCGGCCGACTAGCGGGAAAATACGAGCAGTACTTC. Its protein product is CASGRLAGKYEQYF.

The rearrangement joins TRBV6-1 to TRBJ2-3; 8 bases are a match to TRBD1. The CDR3 has 15 amino acids. Germline CDR1 and CDR2: MNHNS and SASEGT. V shed 5 bases and J 4 bases; nucleotides not matched to a gene: 8. This chain's CDR3 is CASSSRTGSADTQYF. The CDR3, as DNA: TGTGCCAGCAGTTCCCGGACAGGGAGCGCAGATACGCAGTATTTT.

This clone appeared a few times. This rearrangement joins TRBV19 to TRBJ2-1, with 7 bases that match TRBD2. J gave up 15 bases and V 6 bases, and 14 bases lay outside the gene matches. CDR1 is LNHDA and CDR2 is SQIVND in the germline V gene (reference sequence). The CDR3 is 13 amino acids. The CDR3 sequence: CASSRGGAGFVFF. CDR3 in DNA: TGTGCCAGTAGCCGGGGAGGGGCAGGGTTTGTGTTCTTC.

This clone turned up a few times. V gene TRBV27 combines with J gene TRBJ2-1, with TRBD2 matching 13 bases. V trimming: 4 bases; J trimming: 2 bases; junction bases outside the gene matches: 8. The germline gives CDR1 MNHEY, CDR2 SMNVEV (reference sequence). CDR3 length equals 18 residues. CDR3 sequence: CASSYGTSGAITYNEQFF. CDR3 sequence (DNA): TGTGCCAGCAGTTACGGGACTAGCGGGGCCATCACCTACAATGAGCAGTTCTTC.

The chain has TRBV21-1 and TRBJ1-6. TRBV21-1 is classified as a pseudogene. The CDR3 is 15 amino acids. CDR3 amino acids: CASSGGEGQNSPLHF. As DNA, the CDR3 is TGTGCCAGCAGCGGAGGGGAGGGGCAGAATTCACCCCTCCACTTT.

The V gene is TRBV18, the J gene TRBJ2-7, with 9 bases identical to TRBD1. Germline V gene sequence: CDR1 KGHSH, CDR2 LQKENI. This CDR3 has 14 amino acids. The V segment lost 3 bases and the J segment 7 bases; nucleotides outside the gene matches: 7. This CDR3 reads CASSPGTGREEQYF. The CDR3 DNA follows: TGTGCCAGCTCACCCGGGACAGGGCGAGAGGAGCAGTACTTC. Looking up the rest from reference TRBV18 and TRBJ2-7 gives the full variable domain: NAGVMQNPRHLVRRRGQEARLRCSPMKGHSHVYWYRQLPEEGLKFMVYLQKENIIDESGMPKERFSAEFPKEGPSILRIQQVVRGDSAAYFCASSPGTGREEQYFGPGTRLTVT.

The V and J genes are TRBV2 and TRBJ2-7; D perhaps matches TRBD2 (5 bases). Germline V gene lookup returns CDR1 SNHLY and CDR2 FYNNEI. CDR3 length equals 14 residues. V was trimmed by 7 bases and J by 2 bases, leaving 15 bases between them. CDR3 nucleotides: TGTGCCAGCACGGTAGAGGGAAATACCTACGAGCAGTACTTC. Residues: CASTVEGNTYEQYF.

This clone was seen more than once but under ten times. The chain links TRBV4-1 to TRBJ1-1; possibly TRBD1 for D (6 bases). This CDR3 has 15 amino acids. Germline CDR1 MGHRA, CDR2 YSYEKL. V lost 2 bases and J 0 bases, leaving 10 bases between the germline ends. CDR3 bases: TGCGCCAGCAGCCAAACCGGGACACTGAACACTGAAGCTTTCTTT. This translates into CASSQTGTLNTEAFF.

In this sample, this clone turned up a few times. The chain joins TRBV28 to TRBJ2-7; 8 nucleotides align to TRBD2. Germline V lookup: CDR1 MDHEN, CDR2 SYDVKM. The CDR3 runs to 15 residues. The V gene end was trimmed by 6 bases and the J gene end by 7 bases; junction bases not matched to a gene: 14. The CDR3 DNA follows: TGTGCCAGCAGCGCCCGCGGAGCGGGAGTGGATGAGCAGTACTTC. As protein: CASSARGAGVDEQYF.

Points on this clone: The sample contains more than one DNA sequence encoding this CDR3. The rearrangement links TRBV18 to TRBJ1-6, with a tentative D call TRBD1 (5 bases). The germline CDR1 and CDR2 sequences are KGHSH and LQKENI. The CDR3 totals 15 residues. Trimming took off 3 bases at V and 5 bases at J, with 11 bases between the two ends. The CDR3 spells CASSPLSGDNSPLHF. CDR3 nucleotides: TGTGCCAGCTCACCTCTTTCGGGGGATAATTCACCCCTCCACTTT.

This clone was counted a few times. The chain is built from TRBV21-1 and TRBJ1-5; the table assigns TRBD1, which was not confirmed against the DNA. TRBV21-1 is shown as a pseudogene. CDR3 length: 15 amino acids. The CDR3 DNA reads as TGTGCCAGCAGCAATCAGGGCCCTCGAGGTCAGCCCCAGCATTTT. Its translation: CASSNQGPRGQPQHF.

V and J are TRBV6-6 and TRBJ2-5; maybe TRBD2 (6 bases). The CDR3 sequence is 14 residues long. The germline V gene has CDR1 MNHNY and CDR2 SVGAGI (reference sequence). V was shortened by 6 bases and J by 3 bases, with 14 bases between the two germline ends. DNA of the CDR3: TGTGCCAGCAGCCGTACTAGCTTAGAAGAGACCCAGTACTTC. It specifies CASSRTSLEETQYF.

In this sample, this clone turned up a few times. This rearrangement joins TRBV4-1 to TRBJ2-3; no clear D. The CDR3 covers 16 residues. Germline V gene data show CDR1 as MGHRA and CDR2 as YSYEKL. Deletions cut 0 bases from V and 5 bases from J, with 15 bases between. CDR3: CASSQEPPLNQDTQYF. CDR3 coding DNA: TGCGCCAGCAGCCAAGAACCCCCCCTAAACCAAGATACGCAGTATTTT.

The rearrangement links TRBV28 to TRBJ1-1; TRBD1 aligns across 7 bases. V lost 4 bases and J lost 8; bases outside the gene matches: 4. The CDR3 totals 12 residues. Germline CDR1 reads MDHEN; CDR2 reads SYDVKM. Here the CDR3 reads CASSSGTVEAFF. The CDR3, as DNA: TGTGCCAGCAGTTCCGGGACAGTCGAAGCTTTCTTT.

The rearrangement uses TRBV9 and TRBJ2-5, with TRBD2 matching 7 bases. The ends lost 2 bases at V and 5 bases at J; junction bases unmatched: 6. CDR1 is SGDLS and CDR2 is YYNGEE in the germline V gene. CDR3 length: 14 residues. The CDR3: CASSVQAGRETQYF. For the CDR3, the DNA is TGTGCCAGCAGCGTTCAAGCGGGAAGGGAGACCCAGTACTTC.

The chain joins TRBV5-4 to TRBJ2-2; 7 bases line up with TRBD1. The V gene's germline CDR1 is SGHNT and CDR2 YYREEE (reference sequence). The CDR3 has 16 amino acids. The V and J ends lost 2 bases and 7 bases, in that order; junction bases with no gene match: 11. The CDR3 sequence is CASSLGQAQRDGELFF. The DNA of the CDR3 is TGTGCCAGCAGCTTAGGACAGGCCCAGAGGGACGGGGAGCTGTTTTTT.

This clone was detected a few times. This chain uses TRBV7-9 with TRBJ1-5; maybe TRBD1 (6 bases). CDR3 length: 15 amino acids. Germline CDR1 reads SEHNR; CDR2 reads FQNEAQ (reference sequence). Trimming left V 3 bases short and J 5 bases short, with 14 bases between. The CDR3 nucleotides read TGTGCCAGCAGCTTCCAGGGGACCGGTGATCAGCCCCAGCATTTT. It is translated as CASSFQGTGDQPQHF.

This clone was observed a few times. The chain employs TRBV29-1 and TRBJ2-3; a weak D match, TRBD1 (5 bases). The CDR3 has 14 amino acids. Per germline, CDR1 SQVTM and CDR2 ANQGSEA. V lost 4 bases and J 2 bases, leaving 13 bases between the germline ends. CDR3 residues: CSVVRTPLTDTQYF. For the CDR3, the DNA is TGCAGCGTTGTACGGACACCACTCACAGATACGCAGTATTTT.

This clone was seen a handful of times. This chain links TRBV29-1 with TRBJ1-1, with D possibly being TRBD1 (5 bases). V lost 3 bases, J lost 4 bases, and 9 bases lay in between. Germline CDR1 SQVTM, CDR2 ANQGSEA. The CDR3 is made up of 12 amino acids. The CDR3 loop is CSVEWGGTEAFF. The CDR3, as DNA: TGCAGCGTTGAGTGGGGGGGCACTGAAGCTTTCTTT.

The sample holds a few counts of this clone. Germline and junction disagree at one end, which may indicate a read error. The chain joins TRBV4-1 to TRBJ1-2, with D possibly being TRBD1 (5 bases). In germline, CDR1 is MGHRA, CDR2 YSYEKL. The length of the CDR3 is 11 residues. CDR3 sequence: CASSQDTGLDF. Written as DNA, the CDR3 is TGCGCCAGCAGCCAAGATACAGGTTTGGACTTC.

The J gene is TRBJ2-1, the V gene TRBV6-5; D might be TRBD1 (6 bases). V lost 0 bases, J lost 2 bases, and 11 bases lay in between. The germline gives CDR1 MNHEY, CDR2 SVGAGI. The CDR3 length is 16 residues. CDR3 bases: TGTGCCAGCAGTTACTCAGCAGGGGACACCTACAATGAGCAGTTCTTC. Its translation is CASSYSAGDTYNEQFF.

This clone was counted only a few times. This chain joins TRBV2 and TRBJ2-7; 10 nucleotides agree with TRBD2. The CDR3 runs 13 residues. Germline V gives CDR1 SNHLY, CDR2 FYNNEI. V shed 7 bases and J 2 bases; nucleotides not matched to a gene: 2. The DNA of the CDR3 is TGTGCCAGCATTAGCGGGGGGACCTACGAGCAGTACTTC. Translation: CASISGGTYEQYF.

This clone was observed a handful of times. This sequence joins TRBV5-5 and TRBJ1-5; TRBD1 matches at 8 bases. Losses at the gene ends were 4 bases for V and 3 bases for J; bases not matched to a gene: 12. Germline loops: CDR1 SGHKS, CDR2 YYEKEE (reference sequence). This CDR3 is 17 amino acids long. CDR3 sequence reads: CASSKTGAGYDNQPQHF. The CDR3 DNA reads TGTGCCAGCAGCAAGACAGGGGCCGGATACGACAATCAGCCCCAGCATTTT.

The chain has TRBV25-1 and TRBJ2-5; perhaps TRBD1 as D (6 bases). In germline, CDR1 is MGHDK, CDR2 SYGVNS. The CDR3 is made up of 16 amino acids. The CDR3 spells CATSGPTGALGETQYF. Here the CDR3 DNA reads TGTGCTACGAGTGGGCCGACAGGAGCCTTGGGGGAGACCCAGTACTTC.

This clone was counted a few times. CDR3 region: CASILGQGANTGELFF. The CDR3 nucleotides are TGTGCCAGCATCCTAGGGCAGGGCGCGAACACCGGGGAGCTGTTTTTT. V usage is TRBV7-9 and J usage is TRBJ2-2; TRBD1 might be the D (5 bases). Germline loops: CDR1 SEHNR, CDR2 FQNEAQ (reference sequence). V was shortened by 7 bases and J by 0 bases, with 15 bases between the two germline ends. CDR3 size: 16 residues.

The rearrangement links TRBV5-1 to TRBJ1-1, with TRBD1 as a possible D gene (5 bases). The CDR3 totals 16 residues. Germline loops: CDR1 SGHRS, CDR2 YFSETQ. The V and J ends lost 4 bases and 4 bases respectively, with 20 bases between them. CDR3 amino acids: CASSLGADTLGTEAFF. The CDR3 DNA is TGCGCCAGCAGCCTTGGCGCGGACACCTTGGGCACTGAAGCTTTCTTT.